The 4 T cell receptor beta chains in this list originate from one sample, sequenced in a study of T cell changes during pregnancy in multiple sclerosis. TCRdb's copy holds only in-frame clones and misses some; the assay was immunoSEQ multiplex PCR. Of about 47,000 clones in the sample, 80% to 90% are singletons; the top ten hold roughly 2%. Sequenced material: peripheral blood, taken in the first trimester of pregnancy. The source of these receptors is a female donor with multiple sclerosis, enrolled in a pregnancy study.

The rearrangement joins TRBV4-3 to TRBJ2-2, with 7 nucleotides matching TRBD1. Germline loops: CDR1 LGHNA, CDR2 YSLEER. The CDR3 length is 15 residues. J lost 4 bases, V lost 0 bases, and 2 bases had no gene match. The CDR3 is CASSQETGFTGELFF. CDR3 sequence (DNA): TGCGCCAGCAGCCAAGAGACAGGGTTCACCGGGGAGCTGTTTTTT.

This chain joins TRBV5-1 and TRBJ2-3, with no clear D. V was clipped by 1 base and J by 4 bases, with 7 bases between them. This CDR3 region has 13 residues. Germline V gene lookup returns CDR1 SGHRS and CDR2 YFSETQ. For the CDR3, the DNA is TGCGCCAGCAGCTTGTACCTAGCAGATACGCAGTATTTT. Amino acids: CASSLYLADTQYF.

The chain employs TRBV10-2 and TRBJ2-5; 9 bases match TRBD2. V gave up 0 bases and J gave up 4 bases; unmatched junction bases: 9. Germline CDR1 reads WSHSY; CDR2 reads SAAADI. The CDR3 spans 17 residues. This CDR3 reads CASSESKGAGGRETQYF. Written as DNA, the CDR3 is TGCGCCAGCAGTGAGTCGAAGGGGGCGGGGGGGAGAGAGACCCAGTACTTC.

This clone was recorded only once. This chain connects TRBV9 to TRBJ1-4, with 9 positions matching TRBD1. The germline CDR1 and CDR2 sequences are SGDLS and YYNGEE. CDR3 length: 15 amino acids. The J segment lost 7 bases and the V segment lost 3 bases, leaving 7 bases of the junction unmatched. CDR3 amino acids: CASSEWTGESEKLFF. As DNA, the CDR3 is TGTGCCAGCAGCGAATGGACAGGGGAGAGTGAAAAACTGTTTTTT.